The 24 T cell receptor beta chains below were found in one sample sequenced in a study of shared clonotypes between healthy human individuals. The table came from immunoSEQ multiplex PCR; TCRdb's copy has only in-frame clones and leaves some out. This table holds 2 million to 3 million clones, over 85% found once. Sequencing used naive CD4+ T cells from PBMCs. Subset meaning: CD45RA+ positively selected. The source of these receptors is a man younger than 35 in good health. Some clones in this sample may be carry-over from other donors' samples.

This chain connects TRBV4-2 to TRBJ1-5; tentatively, D is TRBD1 (6 bases). The V gene's germline CDR1 is LGHNA and CDR2 YNFKEQ. This CDR3 contains 18 residues. Trimming cost V 1 base and J 6 bases, with 22 bases left between them. CDR3 in amino acids: CASSQVVSGAGSVQPQHF. The CDR3 DNA sequence: TGTGCCAGCAGCCAAGTGGTGTCGGGGGCAGGTAGCGTTCAGCCCCAGCATTTT.

The chain has TRBV2 and TRBJ2-4, with TRBD1 matching 7 bases. CDR3 length equals 15 residues. Trimming took 6 bases from V and 0 from J; bases not matched to a gene: 5. Germline assignment: CDR1 SNHLY and CDR2 FYNNEI. In nucleotides, the CDR3 is TGTGCCAGCAGAGCACAGGGGTTAGCCAAAAACATTCAGTACTTC. Protein: CASRAQGLAKNIQYF.

The chain links TRBV28 to TRBJ2-7; D assignment may be TRBD1 or TRBD2 (6 bases each). Trimming stripped 3 bases from V and 2 bases from J, with 14 bases between. Germline-derived CDR1 and CDR2 are MDHEN and SYDVKM. The CDR3 length is 15 residues. The DNA for the CDR3 is TGTGCCAGCAGTTTGAGGGGGGCAGTAACCTACGAGCAGTACTTC. Its translation is CASSLRGAVTYEQYF.

This clone was detected once. This chain joins TRBV28 and TRBJ1-1; tentative D call: TRBD1 (5 bases). This CDR3 is 13 amino acids long. V was clipped by 11 bases and J by 0 bases, with 13 bases between them. Germline values: CDR1 MDHEN, CDR2 SYDVKM. CDR3 sequence reads: CAGTGAMNTEAFF. In DNA, the CDR3 is TGTGCCGGAACCGGGGCCATGAACACTGAAGCTTTCTTT. The full variable domain, with the rest looked up from reference TRBV28 and TRBJ1-1, is DVKVTQSSRYLVKRTGEKVFLECVQDMDHENMFWYRQDPGLGLRLIYFSYDVKMKEKGDIPEGYSVSREKKERFSLILESASTNQTSMYLCAGTGAMNTEAFFGQGTRLTVV.

The chain is built from TRBV5-1 and TRBJ2-7; 8 bases are a match to TRBD2. CDR3 length equals 15 residues. Germline trimming cut 4 bases from V and 2 bases from J; bases unmatched to any gene: 8. CDR1 SGHRS and CDR2 YFSETQ come from the germline V gene. In DNA form, the CDR3 reads TGCGCCAGCAGCCTAACTAGCGGCCCCCCCTACGAGCAGTACTTC. Translating gives CASSLTSGPPYEQYF.

The chain combines TRBV29-1 with TRBJ1-3, with D tentatively TRBD1 (5 bases). This CDR3 comprises 14 residues. Germline-derived CDR1 and CDR2 are SQVTM and ANQGSEA. The ends were cut back, 2 bases at V and 7 bases at J, with 15 bases in the middle. This CDR3 reads CSVEHPQGSNTIYF. The CDR3 nucleotides are TGCAGCGTTGAACATCCCCAGGGATCGAACACCATATATTTT.

This sequence joins TRBV6-1 and TRBJ1-2; D not resolved. CDR3 length: 12 amino acids. The V gene lost 2 bases and the J gene lost 14 bases, with 15 bases spanning the gap. Per germline, CDR1 MNHNS and CDR2 SASEGT. CDR3 protein: CASSEIRPFETF. Here the CDR3 DNA reads TGTGCCAGCAGTGAAATCCGCCCATTTGAGACCTTC.

V gene TRBV28 combines with J gene TRBJ1-1; no definite D call. The CDR3 consists of 14 residues. Germline V gene sequence: CDR1 MDHEN, CDR2 SYDVKM. Trimming removed 5 bases from V and 0 bases from J, with 10 bases in between. CDR3 nucleotides: TGTGCCAGCAGTCCTTCGACACTGAACACTGAAGCTTTCTTT. Residues: CASSPSTLNTEAFF.

The gene calls are TRBV7-9 and TRBJ2-5; D is unclear. The V gene lost 3 bases and the J gene lost 3 bases, with 11 bases spanning the gap. CDR1 is SEHNR, CDR2 FQNEAQ, per germline (reference sequence). CDR3 length: 14 residues. The CDR3 loop reads CASSFIKPEETQYF. The DNA for the CDR3 is TGTGCCAGCAGCTTTATCAAGCCCGAAGAGACCCAGTACTTC.

The chain links TRBV2 to TRBJ2-6; D call uncertain. Per the germline V gene, CDR1 is SNHLY and CDR2 is FYNNEI. The CDR3 is made up of 11 amino acids. Trimming removed 9 bases at V and 1 base at J, with 1 base between. CDR3 sequence: CARSGANVLTF. As DNA, the CDR3 is TGTGCCAGGTCTGGGGCCAACGTCCTGACTTTC.

The J gene is TRBJ1-1, the V gene TRBV2; 10 positions match TRBD1. This CDR3 has 12 amino acids. V lost 7 bases and J lost 9; bases outside the gene matches: 5. Germline assignment: CDR1 SNHLY and CDR2 FYNNEI. The CDR3 bases are TGTGCCAGCACCGACAGGGGGCGTCAAGCTTTCTTT. Protein product: CASTDRGRQAFF.

This chain joins TRBV7-9 and TRBJ2-2; 8 positions match TRBD1. The junction had 13 bases not matched to a gene; V was cut back by 5 bases and J by 5 bases. CDR1 and CDR2 (germline): SEHNR, FQNEAQ (reference sequence). This CDR3 has 17 residues. This chain's CDR3 is CASSTQSRGLWTGELFF. The CDR3 bases are TGTGCCAGCAGCACTCAATCCAGGGGGCTTTGGACCGGGGAGCTGTTTTTT.

The chain combines TRBV28 with TRBJ2-2; the match to TRBD1 covers 8 bases. The CDR3 runs to 15 residues. From germline, CDR1 is MDHEN and CDR2 SYDVKM. Trimming removed 5 bases from V and 5 bases from J; junction bases left unmatched: 7. In nucleotides, the CDR3 is TGTGCCAGCAGTCCCCGGACAGGGCTGACCGGGGAGCTGTTTTTT. Translating gives CASSPRTGLTGELFF.

The chain couples TRBV6-1 to TRBJ1-1, with a weak D call TRBD1 (6 bases). V lost 0 bases and J 5 bases, leaving 16 bases between the germline ends. CDR1 is MNHNS and CDR2 is SASEGT in the germline V gene. The CDR3 covers 16 residues. The CDR3, as DNA: TGTGCCAGCAGTGAAGCTTACAGGGAGCGAAGGACTGAAGCTTTCTTT. Its translation is CASSEAYRERRTEAFF.

The chain carries TRBV11-2 and TRBJ2-2; D remains ambiguous. V was shortened by 3 bases and J by 2 bases, with 4 bases between the two germline ends. The CDR3 spans 13 residues. The germline V gene encodes CDR1 SGHAT and CDR2 FQNNGV. CDR3 bases: TGTGCCAGCAGCTTCTTTAACACCGGGGAGCTGTTTTTT. It codes for CASSFFNTGELFF.

On this clone: Other DNA sequences in the same sample also yield this CDR3. V and J are TRBV5-1 and TRBJ1-2, with D perhaps matching TRBD1 (6 bases). Germline V gives CDR1 SGHRS, CDR2 YFSETQ. The CDR3 sequence is 14 residues long. V lost 0 bases, J lost 3 bases, and 9 bases lay in between. CDR3 in DNA: TGCGCCAGCAGCTTGGTGTCAGGGGACTATGGCTACACCTTC. Translating gives CASSLVSGDYGYTF.

This clone has a handful of counts. V is TRBV19 and J is TRBJ1-2, with D hard to call. Germline V gives CDR1 LNHDA, CDR2 SQIVND (reference sequence). Trimming removed 10 bases at V and 4 bases at J, with 13 bases between. This CDR3 has 12 residues. The CDR3 loop reads CATASIFYGYTF. The DNA of the CDR3 is TGTGCCACGGCGAGCATTTTCTATGGCTACACCTTC. Drawing the rest from reference TRBV19 and TRBJ1-2, the complete variable domain is DGGITQSPKYLFRKEGQNVTLSCEQNLNHDAMYWYRQDPGQGLRLIYYSQIVNDFQKGDIAEGYSVSREKKESFPLTVTSAQKNPTAFYLCATASIFYGYTFGSGTRLTVV.

About this clone itself: The same CDR3 can be traced to other DNA sequences in this sample. The J gene is TRBJ1-5, the V gene TRBV30; D might be TRBD1 (6 bases). CDR3 length: 13 residues. Germline loops: CDR1 GTSNPN, CDR2 SVGIG (reference sequence). V lost 1 base and J 5 bases, leaving 9 bases between the germline ends. The CDR3 DNA reads as TGTGCCTGGAGTGGTGGGGGCGATCAGCCCCAGCATTTT. Translating it yields CAWSGGGDQPQHF. Full variable domain (outside the CDR3, taken from reference TRBV30 and TRBJ1-5): SQTIHQWPATLVQPVGSPLSLECTVEGTSNPNLYWYRQAAGRGLQLLFYSVGIGQISSEVPQNLSASRPQDRQFILSSKKLLLSDSGFYLCAWSGGGDQPQHFGDGTRLSIL.

The chain uses TRBV6-5 and TRBJ2-3; possibly TRBD2 for D (5 bases). Deletions cut 7 bases from V and 8 bases from J, with 13 bases between. This CDR3 contains 12 residues. CDR1 and CDR2 from the germline V gene are MNHEY and SVGAGI. CDR3 in amino acids: CASINGGGTQYF. DNA of the CDR3: TGTGCCAGCATTAACGGAGGAGGTACGCAGTATTTT.

This chain joins TRBV21-1 and TRBJ2-2; the table's D call TRBD1 went unverified against the DNA. TRBV21-1 counts as a pseudogene. The CDR3 contains 15 residues. This chain's CDR3 is CASSKGDRGTGELFF. The CDR3 DNA sequence: TGTGCCAGCAGCAAAGGGGACAGGGGGACCGGGGAGCTGTTTTTT.

This chain connects TRBV25-1 to TRBJ2-1; 8 bases fit TRBD2. CDR3 length equals 15 residues. V was pared by 4 bases and J by 3 bases, with 5 bases of the junction left unmatched. The germline CDR1 and CDR2 sequences are MGHDK and SYGVNS. The chain's CDR3 is CASSGPTSGYNEQFF. CDR3 nucleotide sequence: TGTGCCAGCAGTGGGCCCACTAGCGGCTACAATGAGCAGTTCTTC. The entire variable domain, with the rest obtained from reference TRBV25-1 and TRBJ2-1, is as follows: EADIYQTPRYLVIGTGKKITLECSQTMGHDKMYWYQQDPGMELHLIHYSYGVNSTEKGDLSSESTVSRIRTEHFPLTLESARPSHTSQYLCASSGPTSGYNEQFFGPGTRLTVL.

Note on this clone: The same CDR3 can be traced to other DNA sequences in this sample. The V and J genes are TRBV5-1 and TRBJ1-4, with TRBD1 as a possible D gene (6 bases). CDR1 and CDR2 from the germline V gene are SGHRS and YFSETQ. The CDR3 sequence is 14 residues long. The germline V and J ends were trimmed by 0 bases and 6 bases, with 9 bases remaining between them. The DNA for the CDR3 is TGCGCCAGCAGCTTGGCTGCAGGGGATGAAAAACTGTTTTTT. The encoded protein is CASSLAAGDEKLFF. The entire variable domain, with the rest obtained from reference TRBV5-1 and TRBJ1-4, is as follows: KAGVTQTPRYLIKTRGQQVTLSCSPISGHRSVSWYQQTPGQGLQFLFEYFSETQRNKGNFPGRFSGRQFSNSRSEMNVSTLELGDSALYLCASSLAAGDEKLFFGSGTQLSVL.

CDR3 DNA: TGTGCCAGCAGCGCCAAGACAGGGTTGAATGAGCAGTTCTTC. Its translation: CASSAKTGLNEQFF. The rearrangement links TRBV11-3 to TRBJ2-1; 7 nucleotides match TRBD1. Germline values: CDR1 SGHNT, CDR2 YENEEA. CDR3 length equals 14 residues. V was clipped by 5 bases and J by 7 bases; unmatched bases: 8.

V and J are TRBV5-1 and TRBJ1-4; maybe TRBD1 (5 bases). Deletions cut 5 bases from V and 5 bases from J, with 10 bases between. Germline V lookup: CDR1 SGHRS, CDR2 YFSETQ. The CDR3 consists of 13 residues. This CDR3 is CASSDSLNEKLFF. DNA of the CDR3: TGCGCCAGCAGTGACAGCTTAAATGAAAAACTGTTTTTT.